A selection of T cell receptor beta chains follows, all from one sample in a study of T-cell reconstitution after alpha-beta-depleted transplantation in children. TCRdb independently ran MiXCR on the PCR reads; one entry per CDR3 protein. The table shows 45,000 to 50,000 distinct CDR3 sequences, with around 53% occurring only once. Here the sequenced sample was peripheral blood, taken before TCRalphabeta/CD19-depleted stem cell transplant. The receptors come from a boy in the first two years of life with SCID, due to receive a stem cell transplant. CDR3s include the opening cysteine and the closing phenylalanine or tryptophan. D genes are given only for firm matches. Clone size appears in some rows only: once, few, many, or a class for an expanded clone.

16	TRBV5-6	NA	TRBJ2-5	NA	CASSPDGRGNQETQYF	TGTGCCAGCAGCCCAGACGGACGCGGCAATCAAGAGACCCAGTACTTC
15	TRBV5-1	NA	TRBJ2-1	NA	CASSFRYSSYNEQFF	TGCGCCAGCAGTTTCAGGTATAGCTCCTACAATGAGCAGTTCTTC
10	TRBV20-1	NA	TRBJ2-7	NA	CSARTYEQYF	TGCAGTGCTAGAACCTACGAGCAGTACTTC
15	TRBV15	TRBD1	TRBJ2-1	NA	CATSSDRAVGNEQFF	TGTGCCACCAGCAGCGACAGGGCAGTAGGCAATGAGCAGTTCTTC
15	TRBV29-1	TRBD2	TRBJ2-3	NA	CSGSRLAGERDTQYF	TGCAGCGGTTCGAGGTTGGCGGGGGAACGCGATACGCAGTATTTT
16	TRBV6-1	TRBD1	TRBJ2-5	NA	CASSEPPGQGRETQYF	TGTGCCAGCAGTGAACCGCCGGGACAGGGAAGGGAGACCCAGTACTTC
16	TRBV5-6	NA	TRBJ2-2	medium-sized	CASSWRSGGNTGELFF	TGTGCCAGCAGCTGGAGATCCGGAGGGAACACCGGGGAGCTGTTTTTT
13	TRBV7-8	NA	TRBJ1-1	few	CASSLSGFTEAFF	TGTGCCAGCAGCTTATCGGGATTCACTGAAGCTTTCTTT
14	TRBV13	NA	TRBJ1-2	few	CASSPWGWNYGYTF	TGTGCCAGCAGCCCCTGGGGGTGGAACTATGGCTACACCTTC
14	TRBV6-1	NA	TRBJ2-7	NA	CASSEAGPPSEQYF	TGTGCCAGCAGTGAAGCGGGCCCCCCGAGCGAGCAGTACTTC
15	TRBV5-1	NA	TRBJ1-2	few	CASRPAGGVNYGYTF	TGCGCCAGCAGGCCCGCGGGGGGAGTTAACTATGGCTACACCTTC
14	TRBV4-2	NA	TRBJ1-5	few	CASSQGGSLGPQHF	TGTGCCAGCAGCCAAGGCGGATCGTTAGGTCCCCAGCATTTT
16	TRBV5-6	NA	TRBJ2-2	NA	CASSWRSGGITGKLFF	TGTGCTAGCAGCTGGAGATCCGGAGGGATCACCGGGAAGCTGTTTTTT
17	TRBV7-9	TRBD2	TRBJ2-3	NA	CASSLGTSGPFTDTQYF	TGTGCCAGCAGCTTAGGGACTAGCGGCCCCTTCACAGATACGCAGTATTTT
16	TRBV12-3/TRBV12-4	TRBD2	TRBJ2-1	NA	CASSPVTSGGSNEQFF	TGTGCCAGCAGCCCCGTTACTAGCGGGGGTAGCAATGAGCAGTTCTTC
14	TRBV4-1	NA	TRBJ2-2	once	CASSPGLPTGELFF	TGCGCCAGCAGCCCCGGACTTCCCACCGGGGAGCTGTTTTTT
15	TRBV6-4	NA	TRBJ2-2	NA	CASSTGDRDSGELFF	TGTGCCAGCTCCACGGGCGACAGGGACTCTGGGGAGCTGTTTTTT
16	TRBV20-1	TRBD2	TRBJ2-2	NA	CSAAGGQTLNPGELFF	TGCAGTGCGGCGGGGGGGCAAACCTTAAACCCCGGGGAGCTGTTTTTT
15	TRBV28	TRBD2	TRBJ2-7	few	CASRPSGGAGREQYF	TGTGCCAGCAGGCCTAGCGGGGGGGCAGGTCGGGAGCAGTACTTC
14	TRBV12-3/TRBV12-4	NA	TRBJ1-2	NA	CASSPIARGYGYTF	TGTGCCAGCAGCCCCATCGCTCGGGGCTATGGCTACACCTTC
17	TRBV27	TRBD1	TRBJ1-2	NA	CASSLSYRQGGDYGYTF	TGTGCCAGCAGTTTATCGTACCGACAGGGCGGGGACTATGGCTACACCTTC
12	TRBV4-3	NA	TRBJ2-3	NA	CASSQDAGTQYF	TGCGCCAGCAGCCAAGATGCGGGTACGCAGTATTTT
16	TRBV7-6	NA	TRBJ1-4	NA	CASSLTQYGPNEKLFF	TGTGCCAGCAGCTTAACGCAGTATGGTCCTAATGAAAAACTGTTTTTT
15	TRBV5-5	NA	TRBJ2-2	medium-sized	CASSLEWGNTGELFF	TGTGCCAGCAGCTTGGAATGGGGAAACACCGGGGAGCTGTTTTTT
14	TRBV4-2	NA	TRBJ1-6	NA	CASSQDLGPAPLHF	TGTGCCAGCAGCCAAGATTTGGGGCCCGCACCCCTCCACTTT
11	TRBV3-1	NA	TRBJ2-5	once	CASSHRGSQYF	TGTGCCAGCAGCCATCGGGGATCCCAGTACTTC
16	TRBV20-1	NA	TRBJ2-1	NA	CSARGYGAGRNNEQFF	TGCAGTGCTAGGGGATACGGGGCAGGGCGCAACAATGAGCAGTTCTTC
14	TRBV5-1	TRBD1	TRBJ2-3	NA	CASSTGQARDTQYF	TGCGCCAGCAGCACGGGACAGGCTAGGGATACGCAGTATTTT
15	TRBV15	NA	TRBJ1-2	NA	CATSRGTVRRYGYTF	TGTGCCACCAGCAGAGGCACCGTCCGGAGGTATGGCTACACCTTC
14	TRBV7-6	NA	TRBJ1-4	NA	CASSVTGINEKLFF	TGTGCCAGCAGCGTTACAGGGATTAATGAAAAACTGTTTTTT
15	TRBV11-2	NA	TRBJ2-5	NA	CASSLDSGRQETQYF	TGTGCCAGCAGCTTAGATTCGGGGCGCCAAGAGACCCAGTACTTC
17	TRBV7-2	TRBD1	TRBJ1-6	many	CASTPGTGGFGGSPLHF	TGTGCCAGCACCCCTGGGACAGGGGGCTTCGGTGGTTCACCCCTCCACTTT
15	TRBV29-1	NA	TRBJ1-3	NA	CSVALRPSNGNTIYF	TGCAGCGTTGCCCTGCGGCCGTCTAACGGAAACACCATATATTTT
13	TRBV7-2	TRBD1	TRBJ2-3	once	CASSRQGSDTQYF	TGTGCCAGCAGCCGACAGGGGTCAGATACGCAGTATTTT
15	TRBV12-3/TRBV12-4	NA	TRBJ2-1	NA	CASTVFVGSYNEQFF	TGTGCCAGCACCGTTTTCGTAGGCTCCTACAATGAGCAGTTCTTC
14	TRBV5-1	NA	TRBJ1-6	NA	CASSFGQASRPLHF	TGCGCCAGCAGCTTTGGGCAGGCTAGTAGGCCCCTCCACTTT
17	TRBV27	TRBD1	TRBJ1-2	once	CASSFGTGESLPYGYTF	TGTGCCAGCAGCTTTGGGACAGGAGAATCGTTACCATACGGCTACACCTTC
17	TRBV6-5	TRBD1	TRBJ2-1	NA	CASSSYTGTGAGDEQFF	TGTGCCAGCAGTTCCTATACCGGGACAGGGGCCGGGGATGAGCAGTTCTTC
13	TRBV24-1	NA	TRBJ1-5	NA	CATSEHRNQPQHF	TGTGCCACCAGTGAACACAGGAATCAGCCCCAGCATTTT
14	TRBV20-1	TRBD1	TRBJ1-2	NA	CSASRVGTGASYTF	TGCAGTGCTAGCCGTGTCGGGACAGGGGCCAGCTACACCTTC
15	TRBV7-9	NA	TRBJ1-4	NA	CASSPRQGGNEKLFF	TGTGCCAGCAGCCCCCGCCAGGGTGGAAATGAAAAACTGTTTTTT
13	TRBV7-8	TRBD1	TRBJ2-7	few	CASSRQGKHEQYF	TGTGCCAGCAGCCGACAGGGGAAGCACGAGCAGTACTTC
14	TRBV4-1	NA	TRBJ2-5	NA	CASSRGGAQETQYF	TGCGCCAGCAGCAGAGGCGGGGCTCAAGAGACCCAGTACTTC
13	TRBV20-1	NA	TRBJ2-2	NA	CSASRGNTGELFF	TGCAGTGCTAGCAGGGGGAACACCGGGGAGCTGTTTTTT
17	TRBV7-2	TRBD2	TRBJ2-2	NA	CASSLAIAGAPTGELFF	TGTGCCAGCAGCTTAGCGATAGCGGGGGCTCCCACCGGGGAGCTGTTTTTT
12	TRBV7-6	TRBD1	TRBJ2-7	once	CASSVSGGTEYF	TGTGCCAGCAGCGTCTCAGGGGGCACGGAGTACTTC
16	TRBV7-3	NA	TRBJ2-5	NA	CASSSPLKGRVETQYF	TGTGCCAGCAGCTCCCCCCTAAAGGGGCGGGTGGAGACCCAGTACTTC
14	TRBV20-1	TRBD1	TRBJ1-1	NA	CSAVDRPPNTEAFF	TGCAGTGCCGTGGACAGGCCCCCGAACACTGAAGCTTTCTTT
15	TRBV5-1	NA	TRBJ2-3	NA	CASLPMADSTDTQYF	TGCGCCAGCTTACCCATGGCAGATAGCACAGATACGCAGTATTTT
18	TRBV11-2	TRBD2	TRBJ2-1	NA	CASSNVGLRAGGNNEQFF	TGTGCCAGCAGCAATGTTGGCCTAAGAGCGGGGGGTAACAATGAGCAGTTCTTC
17	TRBV9	NA	TRBJ2-3	once	CASSAAASGSGTDTQYF	TGTGCCAGCAGCGCAGCCGCCAGCGGCTCTGGCACAGATACGCAGTATTTT
14	TRBV7-2	NA	TRBJ2-5	NA	CASSPGQAKETQYF	TGTGCCAGCAGCCCAGGACAAGCGAAAGAGACCCAGTACTTC
12	TRBV20-1	NA	TRBJ1-3	NA	CSATGYGNTIYF	TGCAGTGCTACAGGTTATGGAAACACCATATATTTT